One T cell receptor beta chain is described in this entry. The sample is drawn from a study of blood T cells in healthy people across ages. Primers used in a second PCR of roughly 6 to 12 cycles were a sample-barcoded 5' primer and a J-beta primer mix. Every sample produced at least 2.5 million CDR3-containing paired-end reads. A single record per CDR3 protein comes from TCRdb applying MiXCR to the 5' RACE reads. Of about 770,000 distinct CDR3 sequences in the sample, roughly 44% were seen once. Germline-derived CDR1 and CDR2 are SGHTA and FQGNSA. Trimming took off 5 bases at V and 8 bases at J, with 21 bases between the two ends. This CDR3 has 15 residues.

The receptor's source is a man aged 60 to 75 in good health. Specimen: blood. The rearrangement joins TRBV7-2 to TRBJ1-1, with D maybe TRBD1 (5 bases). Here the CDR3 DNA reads TGTGCCAGCAGCCCAACATCAGCAGGGATGCTCGAAGCTTTCTTT. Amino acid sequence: CASSPTSAGMLEAFF.